This T cell receptor beta chain was profiled in a study of OX40 agonist ivuxolimab in advanced cancers. The overall study: Every 2 weeks, patients got intravenous ivuxolimab at one of six dose levels (0.01-10 mg/kg). General observations from the study: Some of the nonresponding patients also showed low levels of normalized T-cell clonal expansion.

Blood samples were obtained at baseline, cycle 4 day 1, and cycle 7 day 1. Libraries were prepared by immunoSEQ multiplex PCR; TCRdb keeps only in-frame clonotypes and omits some of them. Of about 50,000 clones listed, roughly 87% are singletons. Trimming removed 4 bases at V and 0 bases at J, with 5 bases between. The CDR3 spans 13 residues. Germline lookup yields CDR1 SGHKS and CDR2 YYEKEE (reference sequence). A remark on this clone: What it recognizes is unknown.

This clonotype was obtained from an adult with an advanced solid tumor such as melanoma, head and neck, liver or kidney cancer. Specimen: CD4+ or CD8+ T cells sorted from blood, collected in a trial of the OX40 agonist ivuxolimab. This chain joins TRBV5-5 and TRBJ2-1; D uncertain. The CDR3, as DNA: TGTGCCAGCAGCACGAGCTCCTACAATGAGCAGTTCTTC. This gives the protein CASSTSSYNEQFF.